This TCR beta chain was profiled in a study of tumor-infiltrating lymphocytes in primary liver carcinoma. The sample holds many counts of this clonotype. As yet, its antigen is unknown. General observations from the study: Tumor top-250-clone fractions significantly exceeded those of blood (p = 0.039).

Co-extracted RNA and DNA came from about 20-30 mg of unsorted bulk tissue. From about 0.45 ug total RNA, TCR beta cDNA was generated with a primer in the constant region. Slightly modified ARM-PCR served as the procedure for the TCR beta libraries. These libraries came from three rounds of nested multiplex PCR. Use of TRBV1-TRBV30 forward primers with a C-beta reverse primer characterized the first two PCR rounds, which lasted ten to eleven cycles each. TCRdb re-called the multiplex PCR reads through MiXCR, storing one row per CDR3 protein. The sample records tens of thousands of distinct CDR3 sequences, about 75% being singletons. The CDR3 extends over 12 amino acids. Trimming took off 3 bases at V and 4 bases at J, with 7 bases between the two ends. Germline values: CDR1 MDHEN, CDR2 SYDVKM.

The receptor comes from a man aged 40-55 years with primary liver carcinoma and hepatitis B virus infection. The V and J genes are TRBV28 and TRBJ2-7; D unresolved. The sample consisted of tumor-adjacent normal liver tissue. CDR3 sequence reads: CASSFQLYEQYF. The DNA of the CDR3 is TGTGCCAGCAGTTTTCAGCTATACGAGCAGTACTTC.